These T cell receptor beta chains were read from a single sample in a study of cytomegalovirus exposure and HLA in healthy donors. Assay used: immunoSEQ multiplex PCR; TCRdb lists only in-frame clones, some missing. The table has under 200,000 clones, roughly 80% seen once. Material: PBMCs. The receptor source for this set is a female donor in good health and CMV-seronegative. Both conserved end residues are part of each CDR3. Fields, in order: J gene, clone size, D gene, V gene, CDR3 DNA, CDR3 protein. D genes are given only for firm matches. Clone size is stated in some rows and not others, as once, few, many or a class when expanded.

TRBJ2-5 few . TRBV9 TGTGCCAGCAGCGTAGGCGGGTTTGGGGAGACCCAGTACTTC CASSVGGFGETQYF
TRBJ2-7 . TRBD2 TRBV11-2 TGTGCCAGCAGCTTAGTCCTCTTTTCTAGCGGGGTCACCTACGAGCAGTACTTC CASSLVLFSSGVTYEQYF
TRBJ2-3 . TRBD2 TRBV4-1 TGCGCCAGCAGCCCCCGGGCGACTAGCGGGGGCACAGATACGCAGTATTTT CASSPRATSGGTDTQYF
TRBJ1-2 . TRBD1 TRBV4-3 TGCGCCAGCAGCCAGGACAGGGGTAACTATGGCTACACCTTC CASSQDRGNYGYTF
TRBJ2-1 . TRBD2 TRBV10-3 TGTGCCATCAGGGGGGGACTAGCGATGAATGAGCAGTTCTTC CAIRGGLAMNEQFF
TRBJ2-7 . TRBD2 TRBV2 TGTGCCAGGGGGGACTACCGGCGCGAGCAGTACTTC CARGDYRREQYF
TRBJ2-3 . TRBD2 TRBV9 TGTGCCAGCAGGCCTAGCGGGGGGCAGGATACGCAGTATTTT CASRPSGGQDTQYF
TRBJ2-5 . TRBD2 TRBV6-5 TGTGCCAGCAGACGCATAGCGGGGGACCAAGAGACCCAGTACTTC CASRRIAGDQETQYF
TRBJ2-1 . TRBD2 TRBV9 TGTGCCAGCAGCGTAGCTCCGGGAGGCGATAATGAGCAGTTCTTC CASSVAPGGDNEQFF
TRBJ2-1 . . TRBV28 TGTGCCAGCAGGTCAGGGCGCGATGAGCAGTTCTTC CASRSGRDEQFF
TRBJ1-4 once . TRBV6-5 TGTGCCAGCAGTTACATGGGGGGGCTGGAAAAACTGTTTTTT CASSYMGGLEKLFF
TRBJ1-4 . TRBD1 TRBV19 TGTGCCACCCAAAGGGGGCAGGACGACCCTGCTAATGAAAAACTGTTTTTT CATQRGQDDPANEKLFF
TRBJ1-2 . . TRBV5-6 TGTGCCAGCAGCTTCGAACAGGGTCAAGTCTATGGCTACACCTTC CASSFEQGQVYGYTF
TRBJ2-6 . . TRBV19 TGTGCCAGTAGTATAACCAGGGCTGGGGCCAACGTCCTGACTTTC CASSITRAGANVLTF
TRBJ2-2 . TRBD1 TRBV5-4 TGTGCCAGCAGCTTGGGGCAGGGGGTTACCGGGGAGCTGTTTTTT CASSLGQGVTGELFF
TRBJ2-2 . . TRBV18 TGTGCCAGCTCCTGGATCGCAGGGTCGGACACCGGGGAGCTGTTTTTT CASSWIAGSDTGELFF
TRBJ1-2 . . TRBV7-3 TGTGCCAGCAGCTTAACGGGGGGAGAGAACTATGGCTACACCTTC CASSLTGGENYGYTF
TRBJ2-3 . TRBD1 TRBV6-4 TGTGCCAGCAGTGACGGGACAGCACCTAGCACAGATACGCAGTATTTT CASSDGTAPSTDTQYF
TRBJ2-7 . . TRBV29-1 TGCAGCGTTGGGGAGCCCCTCCACCCGAGTCGGGGGAACGAGCAGTACTTC CSVGEPLHPSRGNEQYF
TRBJ2-1 . . TRBV11-3 TGTGCCAGCAGCGCCCCTGCGGGGAACGGGGACAATGAGCAGTTCTTC CASSAPAGNGDNEQFF
TRBJ1-5 . TRBD1 TRBV28 TGTGCCAGCAGTTTGGCCTGGACAGGGGGATATCAGCCCCAGCATTTT CASSLAWTGGYQPQHF
TRBJ1-1 . . TRBV19 TGTGCCAGTAGTATGGGAGGCAGGGCAGGATTTGAAGCTTTCTTT CASSMGGRAGFEAFF
TRBJ2-3 . . TRBV11-2 TGTGCCAGCAGCTTAGGTCTGACAGATACGCAGTATTTT CASSLGLTDTQYF
TRBJ1-6 . . TRBV7-2 TGTGCCAGCAGCTTAACAGGGAGCTCCTATAATTCACCCCTCCACTTT CASSLTGSSYNSPLHF
TRBJ1-1 . . TRBV28 TGTGCCAGCAGTTTAGGATGGGCGTCGGCTTTCTTT CASSLGWASAFF
TRBJ2-3 . TRBD1 TRBV7-2 TGTGCCAGCAGCTTAGTTGGGACAGGGGCCACAGATACGCAGTATTTT CASSLVGTGATDTQYF
TRBJ1-3 . . TRBV7-3 TGTGCCAGCAGCTTAATCGGGGGACCTGGAAACACCATATATTTT CASSLIGGPGNTIYF
TRBJ1-5 . TRBD1 TRBV5-5 TGTGCCAGCAGCTTGGAGGGGGCGGGGCAGCCCCAGCATTTT CASSLEGAGQPQHF
TRBJ1-1 . . TRBV13 TGTGCCAGCAGCTTAGCACAGGGTCACACTGAAGCTTTCTTT CASSLAQGHTEAFF
TRBJ2-1 few . TRBV4-1 TGCGCCAGCAGCCAAGTGGACATCCTCGCCTACAATGAGCAGTTCTTC CASSQVDILAYNEQFF
TRBJ2-5 few . TRBV27 TGTGCCAGCAGACTTGAGGAGACCCAGTACTTC CASRLEETQYF
TRBJ2-1 . . TRBV4-1 TGCGCCAGCAGCCAAGTTCTAGGCTCCTACAATGAGCAGTTCTTC CASSQVLGSYNEQFF
TRBJ2-5 few . TRBV7-2 TGTGCCAGCAGCTTAGCGAGCGCTCAAGAGACCCAGTACTTC CASSLASAQETQYF
TRBJ1-5 . TRBD1 TRBV18 TGTGCCAGCTCACCGGGACAGGGGATCGGTCAGCCCCAGCATTTT CASSPGQGIGQPQHF
TRBJ2-1 few TRBD1 TRBV6-5 TGTGCCAGCAGTTATTACCAGGGGGACTACAATGAGCAGTTCTTC CASSYYQGDYNEQFF
TRBJ2-1 . TRBD2 TRBV9 TGTGCCAGCAGGTCCATGGGCGGGGGGGCCATCAATGAGCAGTTCTTC CASRSMGGGAINEQFF
TRBJ2-3 . . TRBV27 TGTGCCAGCAGTTTGGGGAGACCGCCAGATACGCAGTATTTT CASSLGRPPDTQYF
TRBJ2-5 . TRBD2 TRBV7-9 TGTGCCAGCAGCTTAGATCTGGGGAGGGGAGAGACCCAGTACTTC CASSLDLGRGETQYF
TRBJ2-2 once . TRBV14 TGTGCCAGCAGCCAAAGGTCCCTAGCGATTCAAACCGGGGAGCTGTTTTTT CASSQRSLAIQTGELFF
TRBJ1-2 . TRBD1 TRBV2 TGTGCCAGCAGATGGACAGGGGAAAACTATGGCTACACCTTC CASRWTGENYGYTF
TRBJ1-1 . TRBD1 TRBV28 TGTGCCAGCAGTCGCACCTCAGGGGGCACTGAAGCTTTCTTT CASSRTSGGTEAFF
TRBJ2-5 . . TRBV7-3 TGTGCCAGCAGCTTACTTACCCAGTACTTC CASSLLTQYF
TRBJ2-3 few TRBD1 TRBV15 TGTGCCACCAAACAGGGGAACACAGATACGCAGTATTTT CATKQGNTDTQYF
TRBJ2-1 . . TRBV5-4 TGTGCCAGCAGCTTATCCGGGTCGGCGAACAATGAGCAGTTCTTC CASSLSGSANNEQFF
TRBJ1-2 once . TRBV4-1 TGCGCCAGCAGCCAAGATCACAGGCTACTCTATGGCTACACCTTC CASSQDHRLLYGYTF
TRBJ2-1 . . TRBV4-2 TGTGCCAGCAGCCAAGCTAGCTCTACCTACAATGAGCAGTTCTTC CASSQASSTYNEQFF
TRBJ1-2 . . TRBV29-1 TGCAGCGTTGAATCCGGGGACTCATATGGCTACACCTTC CSVESGDSYGYTF
TRBJ1-4 once . TRBV27 TGTGCCAGCAGTGGGGGGGTGAGGTCTAGTGAAAAACTGTTTTTT CASSGGVRSSEKLFF